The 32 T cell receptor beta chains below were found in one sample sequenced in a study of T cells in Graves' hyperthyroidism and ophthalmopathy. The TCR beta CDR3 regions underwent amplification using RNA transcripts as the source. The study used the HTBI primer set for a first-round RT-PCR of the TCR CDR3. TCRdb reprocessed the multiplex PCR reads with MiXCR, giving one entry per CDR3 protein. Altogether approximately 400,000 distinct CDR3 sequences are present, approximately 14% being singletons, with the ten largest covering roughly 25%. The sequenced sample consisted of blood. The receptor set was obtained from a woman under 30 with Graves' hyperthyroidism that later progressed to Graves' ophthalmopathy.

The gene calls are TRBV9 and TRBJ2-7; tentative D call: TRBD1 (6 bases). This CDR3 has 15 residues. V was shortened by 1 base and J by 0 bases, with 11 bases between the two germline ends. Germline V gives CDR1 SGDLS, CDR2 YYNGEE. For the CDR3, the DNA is TGTGCCAGCAGCGTATCAGGGGCCCCCTCCTACGAGCAGTACTTC. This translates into CASSVSGAPSYEQYF.

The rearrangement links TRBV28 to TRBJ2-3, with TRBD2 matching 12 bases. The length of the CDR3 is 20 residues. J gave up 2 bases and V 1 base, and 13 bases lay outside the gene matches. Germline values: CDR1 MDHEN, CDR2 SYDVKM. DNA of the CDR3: TGTGCCAGCAGTTTATTCTCGTCTTCGACTAGCGGGAGCCACACAGATACGCAGTATTTT. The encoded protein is CASSLFSSSTSGSHTDTQYF.

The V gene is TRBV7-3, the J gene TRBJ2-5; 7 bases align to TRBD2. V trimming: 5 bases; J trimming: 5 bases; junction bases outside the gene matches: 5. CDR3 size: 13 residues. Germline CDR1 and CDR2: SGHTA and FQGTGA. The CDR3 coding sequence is TGTGCCAGCAGCGCAATTAGCGGGGAGACCCAGTACTTC. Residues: CASSAISGETQYF. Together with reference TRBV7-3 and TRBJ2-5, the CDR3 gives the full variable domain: GAGVSQTPSNKVTEKGKYVELRCDPISGHTALYWYRQSLGQGPEFLIYFQGTGAADDSGLPNDRFFAVRPEGSVSTLKIQRTERGDSAVYLCASSAISGETQYFGPGTRLLVL.

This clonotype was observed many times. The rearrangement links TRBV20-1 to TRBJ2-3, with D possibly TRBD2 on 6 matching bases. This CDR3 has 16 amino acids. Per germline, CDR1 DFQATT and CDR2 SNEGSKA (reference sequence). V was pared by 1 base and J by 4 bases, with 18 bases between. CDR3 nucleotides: TGCAGTGCTAGAGGAGAGATAGCGGTTGGGGCAGATACGCAGTATTTT. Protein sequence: CSARGEIAVGADTQYF.

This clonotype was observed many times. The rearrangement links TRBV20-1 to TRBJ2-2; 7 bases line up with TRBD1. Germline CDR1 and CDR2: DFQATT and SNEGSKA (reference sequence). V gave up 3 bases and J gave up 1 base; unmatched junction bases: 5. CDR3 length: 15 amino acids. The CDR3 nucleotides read TGCAGTGCTAGTGTGCAGGGGGAGAACACCGGGGAGCTGTTTTTT. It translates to CSASVQGENTGELFF.

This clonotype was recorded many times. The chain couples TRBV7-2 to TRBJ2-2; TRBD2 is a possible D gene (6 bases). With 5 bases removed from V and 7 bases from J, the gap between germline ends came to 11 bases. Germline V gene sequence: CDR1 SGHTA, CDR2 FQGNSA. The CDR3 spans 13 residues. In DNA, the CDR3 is TGTGCCAGCAGCGCGGGACCGAACGGGGAGCTGTTTTTT. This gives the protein CASSAGPNGELFF.

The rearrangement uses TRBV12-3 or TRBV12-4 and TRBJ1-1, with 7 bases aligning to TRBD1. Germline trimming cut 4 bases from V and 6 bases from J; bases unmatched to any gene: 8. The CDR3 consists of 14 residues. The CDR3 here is CASSSRGGWAEAFF. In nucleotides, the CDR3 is TGTGCCAGCAGTTCCAGAGGGGGCTGGGCTGAAGCTTTCTTT.

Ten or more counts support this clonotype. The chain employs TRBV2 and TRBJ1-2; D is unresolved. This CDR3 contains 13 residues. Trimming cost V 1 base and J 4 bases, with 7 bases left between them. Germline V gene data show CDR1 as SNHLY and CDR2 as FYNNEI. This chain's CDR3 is CASSEGGSYGYTF. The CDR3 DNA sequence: TGTGCCAGCAGTGAAGGGGGATCCTATGGCTACACCTTC.

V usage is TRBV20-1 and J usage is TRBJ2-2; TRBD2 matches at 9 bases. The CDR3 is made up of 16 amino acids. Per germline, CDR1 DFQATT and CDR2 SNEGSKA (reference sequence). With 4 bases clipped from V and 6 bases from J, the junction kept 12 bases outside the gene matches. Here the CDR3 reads CSAKGRAGGYAGELFF. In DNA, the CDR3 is TGCAGTGCTAAAGGGCGAGCGGGAGGTTATGCCGGGGAGCTGTTTTTT.

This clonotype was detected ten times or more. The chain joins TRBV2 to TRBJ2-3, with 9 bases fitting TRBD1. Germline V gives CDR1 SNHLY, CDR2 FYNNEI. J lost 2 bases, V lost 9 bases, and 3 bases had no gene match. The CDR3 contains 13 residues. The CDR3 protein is CARGTGYTDTQYF. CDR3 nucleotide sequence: TGTGCCAGAGGGACAGGGTACACAGATACGCAGTATTTT.

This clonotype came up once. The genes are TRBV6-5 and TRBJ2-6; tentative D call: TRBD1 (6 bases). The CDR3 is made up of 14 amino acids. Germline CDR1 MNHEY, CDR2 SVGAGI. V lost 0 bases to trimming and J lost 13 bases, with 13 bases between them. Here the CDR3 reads CASSYSSRGGVLTF. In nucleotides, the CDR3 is TGTGCCAGCAGTTACTCGAGCAGGGGTGGTGTCCTGACTTTC.

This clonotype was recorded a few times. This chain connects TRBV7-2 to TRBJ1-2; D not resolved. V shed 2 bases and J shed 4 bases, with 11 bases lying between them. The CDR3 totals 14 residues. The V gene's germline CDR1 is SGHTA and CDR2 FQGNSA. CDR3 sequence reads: CASSLLPNSYGYTF. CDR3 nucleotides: TGTGCCAGCAGCTTATTACCTAACAGCTATGGCTACACCTTC. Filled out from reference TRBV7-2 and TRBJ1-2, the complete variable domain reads GAGVSQSPSNKVTEKGKDVELRCDPISGHTALYWYRQSLGQGLEFLIYFQGNSAPDKSGLPSDRFSAERTGGSVSTLTIQRTQQEDSAVYLCASSLLPNSYGYTFGSGTRLTVV.

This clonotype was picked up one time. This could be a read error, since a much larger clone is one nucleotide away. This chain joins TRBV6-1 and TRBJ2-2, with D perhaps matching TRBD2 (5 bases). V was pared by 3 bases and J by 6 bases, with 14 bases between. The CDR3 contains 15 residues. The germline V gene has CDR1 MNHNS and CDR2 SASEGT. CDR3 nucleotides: TGTGCCAGCAGTGATTCGGCGTTGGAGGCCGGGGAGCTGTTTTTT. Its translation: CASSDSALEAGELFF.

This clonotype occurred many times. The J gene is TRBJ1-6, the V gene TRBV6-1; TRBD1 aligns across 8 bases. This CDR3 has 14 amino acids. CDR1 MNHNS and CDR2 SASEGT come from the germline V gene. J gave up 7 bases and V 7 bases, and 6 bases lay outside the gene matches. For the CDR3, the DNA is TGTGCCAGCACCGAGACAGGGGCCAATTCACCCCTCCACTTT. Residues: CASTETGANSPLHF.

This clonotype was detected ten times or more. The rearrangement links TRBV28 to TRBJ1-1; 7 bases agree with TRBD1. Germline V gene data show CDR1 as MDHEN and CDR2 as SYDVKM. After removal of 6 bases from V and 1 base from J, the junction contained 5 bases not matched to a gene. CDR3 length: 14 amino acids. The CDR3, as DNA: TGTGCCAGCAGGACAGGGAGAGGGAACACTGAAGCTTTCTTT. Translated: CASRTGRGNTEAFF.

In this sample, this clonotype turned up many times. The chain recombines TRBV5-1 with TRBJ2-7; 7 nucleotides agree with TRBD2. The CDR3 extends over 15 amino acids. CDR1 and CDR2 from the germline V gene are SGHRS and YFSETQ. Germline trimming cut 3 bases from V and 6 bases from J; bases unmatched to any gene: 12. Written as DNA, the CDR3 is TGCGCCAGCAGCTCACTGGTGCGGGAGCCCCGCGAGCAGTACTTC. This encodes CASSSLVREPREQYF.

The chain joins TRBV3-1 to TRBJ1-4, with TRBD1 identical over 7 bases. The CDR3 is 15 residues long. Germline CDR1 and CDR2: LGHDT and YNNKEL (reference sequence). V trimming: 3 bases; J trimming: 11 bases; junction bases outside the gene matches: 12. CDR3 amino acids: CASSQPGQRGFKLFF. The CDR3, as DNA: TGTGCCAGCAGCCAGCCGGGACAGAGGGGCTTTAAACTGTTTTTT.

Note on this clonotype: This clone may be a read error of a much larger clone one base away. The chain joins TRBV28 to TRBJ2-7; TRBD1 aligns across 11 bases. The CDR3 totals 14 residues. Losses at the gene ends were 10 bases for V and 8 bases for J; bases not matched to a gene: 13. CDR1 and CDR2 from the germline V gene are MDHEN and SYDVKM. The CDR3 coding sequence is TGTGCCATCTCCCGGACAGGGGGCAAGGGGAAGCAGTACTTC. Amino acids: CAISRTGGKGKQYF.

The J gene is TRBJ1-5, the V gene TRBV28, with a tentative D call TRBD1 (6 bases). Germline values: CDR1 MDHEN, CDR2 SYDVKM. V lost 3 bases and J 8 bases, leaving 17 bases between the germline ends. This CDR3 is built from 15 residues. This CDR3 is CASSFLDSLMKPQHF. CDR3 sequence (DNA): TGTGCCAGCAGTTTCTTGGACAGCTTGATGAAGCCCCAGCATTTT.

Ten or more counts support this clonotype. The CDR3 is CASSRDNQPQHF. CDR3 bases: TGTGCCAGCAGCCGGGACAACCAGCCCCAGCATTTT. The V and J genes are TRBV12-3 or TRBV12-4 and TRBJ1-5; tentative D call: TRBD1 (6 bases). The CDR3 totals 12 residues. Trimming shortened V by 6 bases and J by 7 bases, and 10 bases separated the two germline ends.

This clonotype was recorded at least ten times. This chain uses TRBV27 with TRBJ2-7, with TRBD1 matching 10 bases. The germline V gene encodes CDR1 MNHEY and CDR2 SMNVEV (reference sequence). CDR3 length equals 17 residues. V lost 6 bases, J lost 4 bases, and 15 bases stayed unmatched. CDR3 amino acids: CASRTGGSEAPRYEQYF. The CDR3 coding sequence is TGTGCCAGCAGGACAGGGGGCAGTGAGGCCCCACGATACGAGCAGTACTTC.

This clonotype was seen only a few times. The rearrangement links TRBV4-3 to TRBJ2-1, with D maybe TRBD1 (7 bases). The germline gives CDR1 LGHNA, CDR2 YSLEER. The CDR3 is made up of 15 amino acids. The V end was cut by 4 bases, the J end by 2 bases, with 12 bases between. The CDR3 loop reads CASSPRGRTYNEQFF. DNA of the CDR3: TGCGCCAGCAGCCCCAGGGGGAGGACCTACAATGAGCAGTTCTTC.

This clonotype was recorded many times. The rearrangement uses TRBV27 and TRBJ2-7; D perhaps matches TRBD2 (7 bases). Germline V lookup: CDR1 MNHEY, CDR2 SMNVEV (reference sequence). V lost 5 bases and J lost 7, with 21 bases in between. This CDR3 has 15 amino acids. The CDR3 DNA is TGTGCCAGCAGTCTAGGGGGGAGGGCCTTGAGGGAGCAGTACTTC. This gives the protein CASSLGGRALREQYF.

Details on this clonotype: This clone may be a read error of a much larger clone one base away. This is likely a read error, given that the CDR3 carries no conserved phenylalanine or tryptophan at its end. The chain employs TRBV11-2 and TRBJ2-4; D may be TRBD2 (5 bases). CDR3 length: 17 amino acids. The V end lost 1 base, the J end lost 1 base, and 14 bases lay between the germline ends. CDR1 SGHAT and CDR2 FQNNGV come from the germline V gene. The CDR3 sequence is CASSLVSGKVAKNIQYS. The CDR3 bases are TGTGCCAGCAGCTTAGTGTCCGGGAAGGTGGCCAAAAACATTCAGTACTCC.

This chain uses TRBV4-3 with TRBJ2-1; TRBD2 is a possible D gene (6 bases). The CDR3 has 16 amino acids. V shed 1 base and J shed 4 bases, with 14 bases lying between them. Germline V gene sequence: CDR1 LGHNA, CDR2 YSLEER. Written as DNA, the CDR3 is TGCGCCAGCAGCCAAGGGGGGACTGGGACGTACAATGAGCAGTTCTTC. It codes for CASSQGGTGTYNEQFF.

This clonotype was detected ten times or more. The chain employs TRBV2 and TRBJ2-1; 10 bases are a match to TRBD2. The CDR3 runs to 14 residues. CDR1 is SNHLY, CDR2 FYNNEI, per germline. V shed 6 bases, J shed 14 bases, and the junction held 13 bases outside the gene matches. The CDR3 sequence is CASSPSGRARVKFF. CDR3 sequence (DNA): TGTGCCAGCAGCCCGAGCGGGAGGGCCCGGGTGAAGTTCTTC.

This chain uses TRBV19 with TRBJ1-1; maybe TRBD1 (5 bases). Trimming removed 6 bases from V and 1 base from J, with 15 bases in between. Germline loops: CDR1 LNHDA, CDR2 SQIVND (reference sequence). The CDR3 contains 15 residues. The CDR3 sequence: CASSPLGRKNTEAFF. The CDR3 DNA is TGTGCCAGTAGCCCCCTGGGACGGAAGAACACTGAAGCTTTCTTT.

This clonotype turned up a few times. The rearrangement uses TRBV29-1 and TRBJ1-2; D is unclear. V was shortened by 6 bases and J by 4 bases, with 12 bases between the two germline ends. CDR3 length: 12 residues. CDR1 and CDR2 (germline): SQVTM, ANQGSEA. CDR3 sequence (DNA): TGCAGCGTGTCTAACAGCTCCTATGGCTACACCTTC. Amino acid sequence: CSVSNSSYGYTF.

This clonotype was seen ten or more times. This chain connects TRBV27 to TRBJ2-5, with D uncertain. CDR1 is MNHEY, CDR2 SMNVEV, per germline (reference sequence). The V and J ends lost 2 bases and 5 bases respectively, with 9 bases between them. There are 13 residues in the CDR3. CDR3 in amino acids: CASSLGRRETQYF. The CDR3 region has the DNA TGTGCCAGCAGTTTAGGACGTCGCGAGACCCAGTACTTC.

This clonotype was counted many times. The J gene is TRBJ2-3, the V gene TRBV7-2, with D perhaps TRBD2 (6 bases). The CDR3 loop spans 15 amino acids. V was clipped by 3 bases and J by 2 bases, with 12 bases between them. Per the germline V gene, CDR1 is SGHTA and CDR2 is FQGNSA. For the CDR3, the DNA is TGTGCCAGCAGCTTTAAGTCGGGACTCACAGATACGCAGTATTTT. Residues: CASSFKSGLTDTQYF.

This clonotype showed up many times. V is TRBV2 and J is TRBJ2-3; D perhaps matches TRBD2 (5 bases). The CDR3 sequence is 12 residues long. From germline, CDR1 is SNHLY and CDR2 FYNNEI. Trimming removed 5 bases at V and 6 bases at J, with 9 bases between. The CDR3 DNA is TGTGCCAGCAGTAGAACTAGGGATACGCAGTATTTT. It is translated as CASSRTRDTQYF.

CDR3: CASGSPLDGFYEQYF. The DNA for the CDR3 is TGTGCTAGTGGTTCCCCCCTGGACGGCTTCTACGAGCAGTACTTC. The chain joins TRBV12-5 to TRBJ2-7; no clear D gene. In germline, CDR1 is LGHNT, CDR2 FRNRAP. V dropped 4 bases and J dropped 3 bases, with 16 bases sitting between them. There are 15 residues in the CDR3.